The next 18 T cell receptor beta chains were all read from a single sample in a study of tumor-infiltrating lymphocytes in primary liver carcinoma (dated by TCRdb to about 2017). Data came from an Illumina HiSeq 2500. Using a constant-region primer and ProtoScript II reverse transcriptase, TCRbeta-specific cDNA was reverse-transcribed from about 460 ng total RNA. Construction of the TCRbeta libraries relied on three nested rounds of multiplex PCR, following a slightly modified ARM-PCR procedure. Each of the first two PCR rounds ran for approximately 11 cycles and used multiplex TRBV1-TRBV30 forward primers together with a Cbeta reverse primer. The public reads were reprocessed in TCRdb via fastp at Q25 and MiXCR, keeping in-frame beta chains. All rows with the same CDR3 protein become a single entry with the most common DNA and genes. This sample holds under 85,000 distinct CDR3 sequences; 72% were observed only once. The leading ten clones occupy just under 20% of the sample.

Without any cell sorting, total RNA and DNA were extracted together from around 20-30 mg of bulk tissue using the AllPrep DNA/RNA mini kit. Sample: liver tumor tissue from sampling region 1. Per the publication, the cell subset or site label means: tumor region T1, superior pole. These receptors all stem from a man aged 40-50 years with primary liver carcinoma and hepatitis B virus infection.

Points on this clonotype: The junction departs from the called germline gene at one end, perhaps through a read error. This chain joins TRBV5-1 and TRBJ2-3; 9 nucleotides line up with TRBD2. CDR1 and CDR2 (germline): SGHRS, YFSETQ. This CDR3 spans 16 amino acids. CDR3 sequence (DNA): TGTGCCAGCAGCCCGGGTAGCGGGAGAGTCACAGATACGCAGTATTTT. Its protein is CASSPGSGRVTDTQYF.

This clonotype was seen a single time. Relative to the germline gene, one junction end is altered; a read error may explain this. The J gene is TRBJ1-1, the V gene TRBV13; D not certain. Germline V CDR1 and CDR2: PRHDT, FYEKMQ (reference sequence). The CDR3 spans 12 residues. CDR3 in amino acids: CASSFDSVEAFF. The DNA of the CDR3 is TGCGCCAGCAGCTTTGATTCGGTTGAAGCTTTCTTT.

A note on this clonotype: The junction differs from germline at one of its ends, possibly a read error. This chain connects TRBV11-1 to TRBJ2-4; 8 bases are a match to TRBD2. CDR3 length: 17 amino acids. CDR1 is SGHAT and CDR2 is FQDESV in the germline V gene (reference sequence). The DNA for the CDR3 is TGTGCCAGCAGCTTTCCAGGGACTAGGGGGACCAAAGACATTCAGTACTTC. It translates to CASSFPGTRGTKDIQYF.

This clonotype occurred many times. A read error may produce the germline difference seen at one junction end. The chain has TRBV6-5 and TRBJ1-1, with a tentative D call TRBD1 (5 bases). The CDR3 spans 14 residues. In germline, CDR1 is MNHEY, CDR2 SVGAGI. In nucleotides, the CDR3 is TGTGCCAGCAGTTACGGGGGAACTAACACTGAAGCTTCCTTT. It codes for CASSYGGTNTEASF.

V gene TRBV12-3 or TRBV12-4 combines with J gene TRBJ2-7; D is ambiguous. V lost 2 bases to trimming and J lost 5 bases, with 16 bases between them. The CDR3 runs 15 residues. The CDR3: CASSLSAIVHHEQYF. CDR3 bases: TGTGCCAGCAGTTTAAGCGCGATTGTCCACCACGAGCAGTACTTC.

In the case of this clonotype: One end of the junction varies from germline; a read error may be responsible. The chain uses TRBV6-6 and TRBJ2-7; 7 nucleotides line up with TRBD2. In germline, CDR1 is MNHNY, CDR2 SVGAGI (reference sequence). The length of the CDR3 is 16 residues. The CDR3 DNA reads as TGTGCCGGCAGTTACTCGAGCCTAGCGGAAGCCTACGAGCAGTACTTC. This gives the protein CAGSYSSLAEAYEQYF.

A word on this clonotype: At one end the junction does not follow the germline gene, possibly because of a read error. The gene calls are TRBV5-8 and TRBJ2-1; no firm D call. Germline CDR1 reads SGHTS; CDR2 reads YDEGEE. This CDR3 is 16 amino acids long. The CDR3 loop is CAGSLELFGAYNEQFF. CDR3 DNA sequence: TGTGCCGGCAGCCTCGAACTCTTTGGGGCCTACAATGAGCAGTTCTTC.

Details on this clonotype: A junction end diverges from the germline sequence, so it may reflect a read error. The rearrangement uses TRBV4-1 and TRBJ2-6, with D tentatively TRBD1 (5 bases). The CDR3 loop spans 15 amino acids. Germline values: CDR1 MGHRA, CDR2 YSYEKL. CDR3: CASSQVRSGANVLIF. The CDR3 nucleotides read TGCGCCAGCAGCCAAGTCCGGTCTGGGGCCAACGTCCTGATTTTC.

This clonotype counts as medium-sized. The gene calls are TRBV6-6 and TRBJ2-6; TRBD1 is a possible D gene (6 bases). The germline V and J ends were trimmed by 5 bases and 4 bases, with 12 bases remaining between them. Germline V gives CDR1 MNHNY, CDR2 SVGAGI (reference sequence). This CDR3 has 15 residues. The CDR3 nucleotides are TGTGCCAGCAGTCCTACAGGGTCCGGGGCCAACGTCCTGACTTTC. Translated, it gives CASSPTGSGANVLTF.

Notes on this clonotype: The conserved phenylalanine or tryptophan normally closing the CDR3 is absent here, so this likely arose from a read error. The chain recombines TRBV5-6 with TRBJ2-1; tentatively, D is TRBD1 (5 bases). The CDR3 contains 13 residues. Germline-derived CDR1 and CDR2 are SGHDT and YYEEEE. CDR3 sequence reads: CTSSSGSYNEQFS. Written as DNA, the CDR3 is TGTACCAGCAGCTCAGGGTCCTACAATGAGCAGTTCTCC.

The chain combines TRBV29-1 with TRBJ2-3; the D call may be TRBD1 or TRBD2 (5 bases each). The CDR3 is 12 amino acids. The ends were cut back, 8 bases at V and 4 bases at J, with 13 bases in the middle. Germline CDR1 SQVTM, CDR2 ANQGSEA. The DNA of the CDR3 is TGCAGCATTGTCGGGGCAGCAGATACGCAGTATTTT. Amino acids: CSIVGAADTQYF.

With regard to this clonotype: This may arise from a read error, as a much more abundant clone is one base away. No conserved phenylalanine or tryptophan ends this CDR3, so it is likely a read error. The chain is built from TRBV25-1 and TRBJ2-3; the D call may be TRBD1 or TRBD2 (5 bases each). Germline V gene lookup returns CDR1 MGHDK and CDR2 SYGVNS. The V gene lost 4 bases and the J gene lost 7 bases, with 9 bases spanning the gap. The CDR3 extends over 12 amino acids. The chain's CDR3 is CASSARGHTQYC. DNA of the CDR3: TGTGCCAGCAGTGCCCGGGGCCATACGCAGTATTGT.

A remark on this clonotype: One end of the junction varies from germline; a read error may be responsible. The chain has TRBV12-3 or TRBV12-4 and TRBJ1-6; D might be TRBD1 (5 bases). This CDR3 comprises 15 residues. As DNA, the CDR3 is TGTCCCAGCAGTACCACGTCAGGGCGTAATTCACCCCTCCACTTT. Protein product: CPSSTTSGRNSPLHF.

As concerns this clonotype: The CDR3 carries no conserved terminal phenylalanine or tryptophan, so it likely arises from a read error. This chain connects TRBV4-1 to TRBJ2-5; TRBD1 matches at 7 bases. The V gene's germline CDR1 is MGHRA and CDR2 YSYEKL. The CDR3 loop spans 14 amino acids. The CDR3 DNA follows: TGCGCCAGCAGCCAAAACAGGGGCCAAGAGACTCAGTACTTA. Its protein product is CASSQNRGQETQYL.

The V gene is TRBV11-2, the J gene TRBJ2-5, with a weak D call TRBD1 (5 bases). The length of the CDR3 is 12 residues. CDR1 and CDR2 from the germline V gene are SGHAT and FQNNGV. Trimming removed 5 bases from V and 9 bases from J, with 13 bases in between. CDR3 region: CASSVGESAQYF. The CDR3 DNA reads TGTGCCAGCAGCGTAGGGGAAAGTGCCCAGTACTTC.

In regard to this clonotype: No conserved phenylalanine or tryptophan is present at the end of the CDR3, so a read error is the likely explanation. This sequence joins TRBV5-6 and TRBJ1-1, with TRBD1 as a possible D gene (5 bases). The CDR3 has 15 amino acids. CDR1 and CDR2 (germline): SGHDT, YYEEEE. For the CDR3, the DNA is TGTGCCAGTAGCGGAGGGGACGGAATGAACGCTGAAGCTTTCTCT. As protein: CASSGGDGMNAEAFS.

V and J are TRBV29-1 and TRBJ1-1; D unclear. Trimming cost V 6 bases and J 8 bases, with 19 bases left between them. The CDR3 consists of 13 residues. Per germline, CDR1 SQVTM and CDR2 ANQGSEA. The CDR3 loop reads CSVEEGLGGEAFF. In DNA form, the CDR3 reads TGCAGCGTCGAGGAGGGCCTGGGAGGCGAAGCTTTCTTT.

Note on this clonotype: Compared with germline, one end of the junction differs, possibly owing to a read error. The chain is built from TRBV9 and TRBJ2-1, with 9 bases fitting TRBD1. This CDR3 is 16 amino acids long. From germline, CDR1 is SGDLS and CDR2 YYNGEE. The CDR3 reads CVSSAHPGQGVGEQFF. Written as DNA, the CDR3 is TGTGTCAGCAGCGCCCACCCGGGACAGGGAGTGGGTGAGCAGTTCTTC.